A selection of T cell receptor beta chains follows, all from one sample in a study of regulatory T cells in long-lasting Graves disease. Using its own MiXCR run on the multiplex PCR reads, TCRdb lists one record per CDR3 protein. The sample records about 560,000 distinct CDR3 sequences, more than 15% being singletons. Another study also made use of these data, one on T cells in Graves' hyperthyroidism and ophthalmopathy.

The sample here was peripheral blood mononuclear cells (PBMCs), taken at new diagnosis, from a patient treated with antithyroid drugs. Receptor source: a young man with Graves disease. Each CDR3 is given with its conserved first and last residue. The order of the fields is CDR3 protein, CDR3 DNA, D gene, J gene, V gene, clone size. D genes are given only for firm matches. Clone size is shown for a subset of rows, as once, few, many or a class of expanded clone.

CDR3: CAWSVGGSRDEQYF; DNA: TGTGCCTGGAGTGTAGGGGGTAGCCGAGACGAGCAGTACTTC; D: NA; J: TRBJ2-7; V: TRBV30; size: few
CDR3: CSAWTGDTQYF; DNA: TGCAGTGCTTGGACAGGGGATACGCAGTATTTT; D: TRBD1; J: TRBJ2-3; V: TRBV20-1; size: once
CDR3: CASSLSGSLGEQYF; DNA: TGTGCCAGCAGTTTATCTGGCAGCTTGGGCGAGCAGTACTTC; D: NA; J: TRBJ2-7; V: TRBV27; size: many
CDR3: CASSLVQGEYEQYF; DNA: TGCGCCAGCAGCTTGGTTCAGGGGGAGTACGAGCAGTACTTC; D: TRBD1; J: TRBJ2-7; V: TRBV5-1; size: NA
CDR3: CASTSDTYEQYF; DNA: TGTGCCAGCACGAGCGATACCTACGAGCAGTACTTC; D: NA; J: TRBJ2-7; V: TRBV27; size: many
CDR3: CASGQAGYTQYF; DNA: TGTGCCAGCGGCCAGGCGGGATATACGCAGTATTTT; D: NA; J: TRBJ2-3; V: TRBV28; size: many
CDR3: CASSLAGGPWYF; DNA: TGTGCCAGCAGCTTAGCGGGAGGGCCTTGGTATTTT; D: TRBD2; J: TRBJ2-3; V: TRBV7-9; size: few
CDR3: CSARVEVAREYF; DNA: TGCAGTGCTAGAGTAGAGGTAGCGCGGGAGTACTTC; D: NA; J: TRBJ2-7; V: TRBV20-1; size: many
CDR3: CASSLRARGMADTQYF; DNA: TGTGCCAGCAGTTTGCGGGCGAGGGGGATGGCAGATACGCAGTATTTT; D: NA; J: TRBJ2-3; V: TRBV27; size: few
CDR3: CSALVSGMGNYGYTF; DNA: TGCAGTGCTCTCGTCTCGGGAATGGGTAACTATGGCTACACCTTC; D: NA; J: TRBJ1-2; V: TRBV20-1; size: NA
CDR3: CASSYVTGGANTEAFF; DNA: TGCGCCAGCAGCTACGTTACAGGGGGCGCGAACACTGAAGCTTTCTTT; D: TRBD1; J: TRBJ1-1; V: TRBV5-1; size: many
CDR3: CASSLRQGFNYGYTF; DNA: TGCGCCAGCAGCTTAAGACAGGGATTTAACTATGGCTACACCTTC; D: TRBD1; J: TRBJ1-2; V: TRBV5-1; size: many
CDR3: CASSQPDGSYEQYF; DNA: TGTGCCAGCAGCCAGCCCGACGGGAGCTACGAGCAGTACTTC; D: NA; J: TRBJ2-7; V: TRBV3-1; size: many
CDR3: CVSSLEPSQKQPGANVLTF; DNA: TGCGTCAGCAGCTTGGAGCCCTCACAAAAGCAACCCGGGGCCAACGTCCTGACTTTC; D: NA; J: TRBJ2-6; V: TRBV5-1; size: NA
CDR3: CASNQRNQPQHF; DNA: TGTGCCAGCAATCAGAGGAATCAGCCCCAGCATTTT; D: NA; J: TRBJ1-5; V: TRBV28; size: NA
CDR3: CASSFAGVDEQYF; DNA: TGTGCCAGCAGCTTCGCCGGCGTGGACGAGCAGTACTTC; D: NA; J: TRBJ2-7; V: TRBV7-8; size: many
CDR3: CASSIRVNSAEQYF; DNA: TGCGCCAGCAGCATCCGGGTTAACTCTGCCGAGCAGTACTTC; D: NA; J: TRBJ2-7; V: TRBV5-1; size: many
CDR3: CASSESLGTVLAIQYF; DNA: TGTGCCAGCAGTGAATCCCTGGGAACAGTACTAGCCATTCAGTACTTC; D: NA; J: TRBJ2-4; V: TRBV6-1; size: NA
CDR3: CASSTLADNEQFF; DNA: TGTGCCAGCAGCACGCTAGCGGACAATGAGCAGTTCTTC; D: TRBD2; J: TRBJ2-1; V: TRBV9; size: NA
CDR3: CASSSPGLAGGPGDTQYF; DNA: TGTGCCAGCAGCTCTCCGGGACTAGCGGGAGGGCCGGGAGATACGCAGTATTTT; D: TRBD2; J: TRBJ2-3; V: TRBV7-3; size: NA
CDR3: CASSPRTGDSNQPQHF; DNA: TGCGCCAGCAGCCCCCGGACAGGAGATAGCAATCAGCCCCAGCATTTT; D: TRBD1; J: TRBJ1-5; V: TRBV4-1; size: NA
CDR3: CASRGAGTGKHNEQFF; DNA: TGTGCCAGCAGGGGGGCCGGGACAGGGAAACACAATGAGCAGTTCTTC; D: TRBD1; J: TRBJ2-1; V: TRBV12-3/TRBV12-4; size: many
CDR3: CASSLVASGRAWPGTKNIQYF; DNA: TGCGCCAGCAGCTTGGTGGCTAGCGGGAGGGCCTGGCCAGGGACCAAAAACATTCAGTACTTC; D: TRBD2; J: TRBJ2-4; V: TRBV5-1; size: NA
CDR3: CASSLYRGTSTDTQYF; DNA: TGTGCCAGCAGTTTATATCGCGGAACTAGCACAGATACGCAGTATTTT; D: NA; J: TRBJ2-3; V: TRBV28; size: many